This T cell receptor beta chain derives from a study of shared clonotypes between healthy human individuals. This was a deep-level run. Method: immunoSEQ multiplex PCR; TCRdb's copy keeps in-frame clones and lacks some. The table shows 190,000 or so clones, with approximately 92% occurring only once. CDR3 length: 15 residues. Germline loops: CDR1 KGHSH, CDR2 LQKENI. Trimming took 3 bases from V and 2 from J, leaving 11 bases between them. The sample taken for sequencing was naive CD4+ T cells sorted from blood. Subset in this sample: CD45RA+ positively selected. The V and J genes are TRBV18 and TRBJ2-1; no reliable D call. The source of this sequence is a woman under 40 in good health. CDR3 in amino acids: CASSPPEPPYNEQFF. DNA for the CDR3: TGTGCCAGCTCACCCCCGGAGCCCCCCTACAATGAGCAGTTCTTC.